This entry lists 2 T cell receptor beta chains sequenced from one sample in a study of blood T cell repertoires in COVID-19. Using immunoSEQ multiplex PCR, the repertoire was profiled, and TCRdb retains in-frame clones only, with some absent. The sample lists 270,000 or so clones, over 75% seen once, with 10% to 15% in the top ten. The specimen sequenced was peripheral blood. Source of these receptors: a human donor in a cohort sampled during active COVID-19.

The chain links TRBV9 to TRBJ2-5; TRBD2 agrees at 10 bases. Germline-derived CDR1 and CDR2 are SGDLS and YYNGEE. V lost 3 bases to trimming and J lost 4 bases; unmatched junction nucleotides: 6. CDR3 length equals 15 residues. The CDR3 spells CASSEREGSGETQYF. Written as DNA, the CDR3 is TGTGCCAGCAGCGAGCGGGAGGGTAGTGGAGAGACCCAGTACTTC.

V gene TRBV7-8 combines with J gene TRBJ2-3, with unresolved D. This CDR3 has 15 amino acids. Germline lookup yields CDR1 SGHVS and CDR2 FQNEAQ. V lost 0 bases, J lost 5 bases, and 12 bases lay in between. CDR3 residues: CASSLAANTQDTQYF. The CDR3 nucleotides are TGTGCCAGCAGCTTAGCGGCCAATACGCAAGATACGCAGTATTTT.